These T cell receptor beta chains were read from a single sample in a study of control samples from healthy donors and cancer patients. Measured with immunoSEQ multiplex PCR; TCRdb has only the in-frame clones, and not every one. The data hold approximately 150,000 clones, with 75% to 95% observed a single time. Material for sequencing was blood. These TCRs come from a man under 40 in good health. Both conserved end residues are part of each CDR3. Fields, in order: CDR3 length, D gene, J gene, clone size, V gene, CDR3 protein, CDR3 DNA. The D gene is left open where the match is weak. Part of the rows lack a size; the others show once, few, many or a class for expanded clones.

CDR3 length: 15
D gene: .
J gene: TRBJ1-2
clone size: .
V gene: TRBV11-2
CDR3 protein: CASSLAPGSNYGYTF
CDR3 DNA: TGTGCCAGCAGCTTAGCCCCCGGATCTAACTATGGCTACACCTTC

CDR3 length: 14
D gene: .
J gene: TRBJ1-1
clone size: .
V gene: TRBV19
CDR3 protein: CASSIWGLDTEAFF
CDR3 DNA: TGTGCCAGTAGTATCTGGGGGTTAGACACTGAAGCTTTCTTT

CDR3 length: 12
D gene: .
J gene: TRBJ2-3
clone size: .
V gene: TRBV7-2
CDR3 protein: CASSPTMDTQYF
CDR3 DNA: TGTGCCAGCAGCCCGACCATGGATACGCAGTATTTT

CDR3 length: 13
D gene: TRBD1
J gene: TRBJ1-1
clone size: .
V gene: TRBV30
CDR3 protein: CAWSGGTGFMAFF
CDR3 DNA: TGTGCCTGGAGCGGGGGGACAGGGTTTATGGCTTTCTTT

CDR3 length: 15
D gene: .
J gene: TRBJ1-2
clone size: .
V gene: TRBV9
CDR3 protein: CASSVGSGGSYGYTF
CDR3 DNA: TGTGCCAGCAGCGTAGGGTCTGGGGGCTCCTATGGCTACACCTTC

CDR3 length: 15
D gene: .
J gene: TRBJ1-4
clone size: medium-sized
V gene: TRBV9
CDR3 protein: CASSVQVGQGEKLFF
CDR3 DNA: TGTGCCAGCAGCGTTCAAGTAGGGCAGGGAGAAAAACTGTTTTTT

CDR3 length: 13
D gene: .
J gene: TRBJ1-4
clone size: .
V gene: TRBV2
CDR3 protein: CASNPDRREKLFF
CDR3 DNA: TGTGCCAGCAACCCGGACAGAAGGGAAAAACTGTTTTTT

CDR3 length: 13
D gene: .
J gene: TRBJ2-7
clone size: .
V gene: TRBV6-1
CDR3 protein: CASSERTFREQYF
CDR3 DNA: TGTGCCAGCAGTGAACGGACATTTCGCGAGCAGTACTTC

CDR3 length: 16
D gene: .
J gene: TRBJ2-3
clone size: .
V gene: TRBV3-1/TRBV3-2
CDR3 protein: CASSQAGTPSTDTQYF
CDR3 DNA: TGTGCCAGCAGCCAAGCCGGGACGCCTAGCACAGATACGCAGTATTTT

CDR3 length: 16
D gene: .
J gene: TRBJ1-1
clone size: .
V gene: TRBV5-1
CDR3 protein: CASSLAGRASNTEAFF
CDR3 DNA: TGCGCCAGCAGCTTGGCCGGGAGGGCCTCTAACACTGAAGCTTTCTTT

CDR3 length: 14
D gene: .
J gene: TRBJ2-5
clone size: .
V gene: TRBV5-4
CDR3 protein: CASSLLAIQETQYF
CDR3 DNA: TGTGCCAGCAGCTTGCTAGCTATACAAGAGACCCAGTACTTC

CDR3 length: 16
D gene: .
J gene: TRBJ1-4
clone size: .
V gene: TRBV19
CDR3 protein: CASSRSIAGRAEKLFF
CDR3 DNA: TGTGCCAGTAGCCGCTCGATTGCAGGGCGAGCCGAAAAACTGTTTTTT

CDR3 length: 13
D gene: .
J gene: TRBJ1-2
clone size: .
V gene: TRBV27
CDR3 protein: CASQTDYNYGYTF
CDR3 DNA: TGTGCCAGCCAAACCGATTATAACTATGGCTACACCTTC

CDR3 length: 17
D gene: .
J gene: TRBJ2-6
clone size: .
V gene: TRBV6-1
CDR3 protein: CASSEVVGGGGANVLTF
CDR3 DNA: TGTGCCAGCAGTGAAGTCGTGGGGGGCGGTGGGGCCAACGTCCTGACTTTC

CDR3 length: 15
D gene: .
J gene: TRBJ1-6
clone size: once
V gene: TRBV4-1
CDR3 protein: CASSQDFLANSPLHF
CDR3 DNA: TGCGCCAGCAGCCAAGATTTTTTGGCCAATTCACCCCTCCACTTT

CDR3 length: 20
D gene: TRBD2
J gene: TRBJ2-1
clone size: once
V gene: TRBV4-1
CDR3 protein: CASSQEELAGGPSSYNEQFF
CDR3 DNA: TGCGCCAGCAGCCAAGAGGAACTAGCGGGGGGCCCTAGCTCCTACAATGAGCAGTTCTTC

CDR3 length: 18
D gene: TRBD1
J gene: TRBJ1-2
clone size: .
V gene: TRBV7-2
CDR3 protein: CASTGPRPGQGFDYGYTF
CDR3 DNA: TGTGCCAGCACCGGACCTCGCCCGGGACAGGGGTTTGATTATGGCTACACCTTC

CDR3 length: 14
D gene: TRBD1
J gene: TRBJ1-5
clone size: few
V gene: TRBV2
CDR3 protein: CASSAPGGDQPQHF
CDR3 DNA: TGTGCCAGCAGTGCCCCAGGGGGCGATCAGCCCCAGCATTTT

CDR3 length: 11
D gene: .
J gene: TRBJ1-1
clone size: .
V gene: TRBV20-1
CDR3 protein: CSASRGTEAFF
CDR3 DNA: TGCAGTGCTAGCAGGGGCACTGAAGCTTTCTTT

CDR3 length: 16
D gene: .
J gene: TRBJ2-7
clone size: .
V gene: TRBV28
CDR3 protein: CASSPPFRGPSYEQYF
CDR3 DNA: TGTGCCAGCAGTCCCCCCTTTCGGGGTCCCTCCTACGAGCAGTACTTC

CDR3 length: 13
D gene: .
J gene: TRBJ1-6
clone size: few
V gene: TRBV27
CDR3 protein: CASSSNYNSPLHF
CDR3 DNA: TGTGCCAGCAGTTCCAACTATAATTCACCCCTCCACTTT

CDR3 length: 14
D gene: .
J gene: TRBJ2-1
clone size: .
V gene: TRBV19
CDR3 protein: CASSIRGTYNEQFF
CDR3 DNA: TGTGCCAGTAGTATAAGGGGGACCTACAATGAGCAGTTCTTC

CDR3 length: 18
D gene: .
J gene: TRBJ1-4
clone size: .
V gene: TRBV15
CDR3 protein: CATSRAEELVGTNEKLFF
CDR3 DNA: TGTGCCACCAGCAGAGCGGAGGAGTTGGTTGGGACTAATGAAAAACTGTTTTTT

CDR3 length: 16
D gene: TRBD1
J gene: TRBJ2-1
clone size: .
V gene: TRBV28
CDR3 protein: CATGDRARRQGNEQFF
CDR3 DNA: TGTGCCACCGGCGACAGGGCCAGGAGGCAGGGCAATGAGCAGTTCTTC

CDR3 length: 16
D gene: TRBD2
J gene: TRBJ2-1
clone size: .
V gene: TRBV29-1
CDR3 protein: CSVENLGLAAYNEQFF
CDR3 DNA: TGCAGCGTTGAAAATCTAGGTCTAGCGGCCTACAATGAGCAGTTCTTC

CDR3 length: 15
D gene: .
J gene: TRBJ1-1
clone size: .
V gene: TRBV4-1
CDR3 protein: CASSQVAGQVTEAFF
CDR3 DNA: TGCGCCAGCAGCCAAGTAGCAGGGCAAGTCACTGAAGCTTTCTTT

CDR3 length: 17
D gene: .
J gene: TRBJ2-2
clone size: .
V gene: TRBV6-1
CDR3 protein: CASSEAPLGLVPGELFF
CDR3 DNA: TGTGCCAGCAGTGAAGCGCCATTAGGATTAGTCCCCGGGGAGCTGTTTTTT